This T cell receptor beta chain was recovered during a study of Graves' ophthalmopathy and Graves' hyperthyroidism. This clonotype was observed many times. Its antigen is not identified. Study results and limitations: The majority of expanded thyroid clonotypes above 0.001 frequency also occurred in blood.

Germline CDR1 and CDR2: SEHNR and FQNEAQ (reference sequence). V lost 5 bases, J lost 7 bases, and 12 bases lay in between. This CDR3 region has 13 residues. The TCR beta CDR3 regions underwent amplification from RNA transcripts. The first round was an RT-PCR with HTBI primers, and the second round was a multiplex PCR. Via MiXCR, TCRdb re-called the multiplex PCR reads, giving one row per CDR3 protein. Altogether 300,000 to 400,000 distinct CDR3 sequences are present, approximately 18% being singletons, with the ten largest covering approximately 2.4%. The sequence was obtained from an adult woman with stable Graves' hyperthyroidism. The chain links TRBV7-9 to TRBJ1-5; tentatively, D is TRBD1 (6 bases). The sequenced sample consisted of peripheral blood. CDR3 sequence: CASSTRGAQPQHF. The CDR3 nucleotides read TGTGCCAGCAGCACAAGGGGGGCCCAGCCCCAGCATTTT.